The 2 T cell receptor beta chains in this list originate from one sample, sequenced in a study of cytomegalovirus exposure and HLA in healthy donors. Profiling relied on immunoSEQ multiplex PCR, and the TCRdb table lists in-frame clones only, not all of them. The sample contains a few hundred thousand clones, about 89% of which appear only once. Input material: PBMCs. Receptor source: a woman aged 18-29 years in good health and CMV-seronegative.

This chain uses TRBV6-1 with TRBJ2-7; 7 positions match TRBD1. The CDR3 runs to 11 residues. Germline V gene sequence: CDR1 MNHNS, CDR2 SASEGT. The ends lost 6 bases at V and 9 bases at J; junction bases unmatched: 5. The CDR3 DNA sequence: TGTGCCAGCAGGGACGCAGGGGGGCAGTACTTC. Protein product: CASRDAGGQYF.

A single count supports this clone. The gene calls are TRBV28 and TRBJ2-3, with a tentative D call TRBD2 (6 bases). V was cut by 6 bases and J by 4 bases, with 14 bases left in between. The CDR3 spans 14 residues. Germline CDR1 MDHEN, CDR2 SYDVKM. As DNA, the CDR3 is TGTGCCAGCAGCCGCCCCGGAGGGGCAGATACGCAGTATTTT. Its translation: CASSRPGGADTQYF.